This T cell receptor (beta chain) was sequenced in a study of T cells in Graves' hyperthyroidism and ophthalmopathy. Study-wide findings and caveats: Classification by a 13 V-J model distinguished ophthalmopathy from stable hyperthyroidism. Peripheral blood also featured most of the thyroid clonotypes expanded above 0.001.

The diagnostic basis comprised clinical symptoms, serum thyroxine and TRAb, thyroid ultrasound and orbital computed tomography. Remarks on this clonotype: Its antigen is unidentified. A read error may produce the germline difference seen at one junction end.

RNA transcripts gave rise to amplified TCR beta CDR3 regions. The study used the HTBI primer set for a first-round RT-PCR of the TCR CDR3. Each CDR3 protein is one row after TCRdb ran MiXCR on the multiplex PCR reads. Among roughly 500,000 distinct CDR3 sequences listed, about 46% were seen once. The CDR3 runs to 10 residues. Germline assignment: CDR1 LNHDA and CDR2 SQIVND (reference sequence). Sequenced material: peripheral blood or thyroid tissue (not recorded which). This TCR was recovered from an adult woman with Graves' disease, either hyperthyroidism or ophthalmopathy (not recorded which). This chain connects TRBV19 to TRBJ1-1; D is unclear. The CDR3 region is CASRATEASF. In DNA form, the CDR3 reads TGTGCCAGTAGAGCGACCGAAGCTTCCTTT.